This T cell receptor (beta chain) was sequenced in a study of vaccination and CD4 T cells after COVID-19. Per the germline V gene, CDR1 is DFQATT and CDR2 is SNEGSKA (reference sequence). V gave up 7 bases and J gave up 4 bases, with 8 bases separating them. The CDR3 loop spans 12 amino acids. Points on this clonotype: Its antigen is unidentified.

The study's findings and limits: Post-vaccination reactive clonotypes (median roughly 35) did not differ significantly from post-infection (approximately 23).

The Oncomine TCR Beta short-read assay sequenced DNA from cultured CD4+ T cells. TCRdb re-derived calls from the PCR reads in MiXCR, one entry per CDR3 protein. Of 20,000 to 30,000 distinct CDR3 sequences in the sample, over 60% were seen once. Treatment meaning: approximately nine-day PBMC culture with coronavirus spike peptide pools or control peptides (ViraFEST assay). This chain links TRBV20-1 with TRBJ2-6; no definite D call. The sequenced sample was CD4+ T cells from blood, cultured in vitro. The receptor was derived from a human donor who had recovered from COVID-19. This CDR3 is CSGMPGANVLTF. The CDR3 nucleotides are TGCAGTGGTATGCCCGGGGCCAACGTCCTGACTTTC.